This TCR beta chain was obtained from a study of beta chain features in type 1 diabetes. Study-wide findings and caveats: A moderate, significant TCRB CDR3 shortening appeared in type 1 diabetes across four CD4+ subsets.

One heparinised draw of blood, averaging around 120 mL, came from each donor. The CDR3 sequence is 14 residues long. Germline V gene data show CDR1 as SGDLS and CDR2 as YYNGEE. Trimming cost V 2 bases and J 5 bases; bases outside gene matches: 6. All of the isolated RNA was reverse transcribed, so expressed TCRB transcripts were sequenced. Using immunoSEQ multiplex PCR, the repertoire was profiled, and TCRdb retains in-frame clones only, with some absent. The sample yields roughly 500,000 clones, around 10% seen once. This clone appeared a few times. What it binds is not known. Sequenced input: naive CD4+ T cells from blood. The sequence was collected from a woman aged 18-35 years in good health. The V and J genes are TRBV9 and TRBJ1-1; TRBD1 agrees at 7 bases. CDR3 amino acids: CASSVTGVRTEAFF. In DNA, the CDR3 is TGTGCCAGCAGCGTCACAGGGGTGAGGACTGAAGCTTTCTTT.